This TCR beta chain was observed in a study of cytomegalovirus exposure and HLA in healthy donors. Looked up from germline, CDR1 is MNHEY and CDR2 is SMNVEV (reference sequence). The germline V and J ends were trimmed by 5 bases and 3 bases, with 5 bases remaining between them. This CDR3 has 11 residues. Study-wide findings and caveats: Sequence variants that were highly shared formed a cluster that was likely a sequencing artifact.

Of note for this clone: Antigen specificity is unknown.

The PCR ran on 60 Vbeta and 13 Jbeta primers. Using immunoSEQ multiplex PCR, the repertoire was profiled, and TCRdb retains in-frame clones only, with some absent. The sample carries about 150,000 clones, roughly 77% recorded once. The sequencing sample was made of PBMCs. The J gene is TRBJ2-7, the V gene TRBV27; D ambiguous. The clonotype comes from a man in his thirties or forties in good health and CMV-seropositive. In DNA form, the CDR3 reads TGTGCCAGCAGTCCGCGCTACGAGCAGTACTTC. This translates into CASSPRYEQYF.